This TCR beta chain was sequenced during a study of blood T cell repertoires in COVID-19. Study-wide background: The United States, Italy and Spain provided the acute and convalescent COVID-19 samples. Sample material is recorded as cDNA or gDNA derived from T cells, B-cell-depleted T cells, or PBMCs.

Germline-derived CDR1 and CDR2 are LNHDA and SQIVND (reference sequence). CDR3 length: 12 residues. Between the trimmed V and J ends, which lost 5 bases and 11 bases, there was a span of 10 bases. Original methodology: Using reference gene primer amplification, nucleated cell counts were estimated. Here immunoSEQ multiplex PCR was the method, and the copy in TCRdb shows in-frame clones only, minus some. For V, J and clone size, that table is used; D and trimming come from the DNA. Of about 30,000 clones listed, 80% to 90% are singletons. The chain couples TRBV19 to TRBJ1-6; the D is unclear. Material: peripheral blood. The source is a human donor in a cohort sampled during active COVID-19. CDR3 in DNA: TGTGCCAGTAGTGCCACGGCGGCACCCCTCCACTTT. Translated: CASSATAAPLHF. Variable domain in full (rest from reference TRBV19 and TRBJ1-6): DGGITQSPKYLFRKEGQNVTLSCEQNLNHDAMYWYRQDPGQGLRLIYYSQIVNDFQKGDIAEGYSVSREKKESFPLTVTSAQKNPTAFYLCASSATAAPLHFGNGTRLTVT.